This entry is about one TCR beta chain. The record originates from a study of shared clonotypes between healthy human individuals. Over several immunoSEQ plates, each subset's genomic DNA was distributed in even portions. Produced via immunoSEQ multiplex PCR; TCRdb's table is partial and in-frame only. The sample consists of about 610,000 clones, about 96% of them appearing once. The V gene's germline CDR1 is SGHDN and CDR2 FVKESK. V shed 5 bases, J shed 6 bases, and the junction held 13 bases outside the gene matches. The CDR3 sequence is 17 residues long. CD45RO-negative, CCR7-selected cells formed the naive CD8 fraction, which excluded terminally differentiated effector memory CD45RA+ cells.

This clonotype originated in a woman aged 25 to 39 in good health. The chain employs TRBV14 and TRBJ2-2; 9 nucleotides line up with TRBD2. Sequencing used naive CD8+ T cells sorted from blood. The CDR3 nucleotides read TGTGCCAGCAGCTTATCTGTGGTAGCGGGAGTGGCCGGGGAGCTGTTTTTT. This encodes CASSLSVVAGVAGELFF.